The 20 T cell receptor beta chains in this list originate from one sample, sequenced in a study of radiation and T cells in renal cell carcinoma. Sequenced by immunoSEQ multiplex PCR; TCRdb stores in-frame clones only, minus some. Counted here are 140,000 to 150,000 clones, 88% occurring once; the ten biggest clones make up 4.1%. The time point here: baseline pretreatment blood. Treatment denoted: 15 Gy SBRT to primary tumor, nephrectomy 4 weeks later. Material: blood, obtained from a patient whose treatment included radiotherapy and nephrectomy. The origin of the receptors is a woman in her seventies with renal cell carcinoma.

The chain has TRBV7-2 and TRBJ1-2, with D maybe TRBD1 (5 bases). V was pared by 2 bases and J by 2 bases, with 12 bases between. Germline CDR1 and CDR2: SGHTA and FQGNSA. The CDR3 runs to 15 residues. The chain's CDR3 is CASSLRWGGNYGYTF. CDR3 in DNA: TGTGCCAGCAGCTTAAGATGGGGGGGGAACTATGGCTACACCTTC.

The genes are TRBV6-1 and TRBJ2-3, with D perhaps matching TRBD2 (5 bases). The germline V gene has CDR1 MNHNS and CDR2 SASEGT. Trimming pared 7 bases from V and 1 base from J, leaving 12 bases between. CDR3 length: 14 amino acids. In DNA, the CDR3 is TGTGCCAGCAAGACGGGATGGGGCACAGATACGCAGTATTTT. This codes for CASKTGWGTDTQYF.

J is TRBJ2-1 and V is TRBV19; no clear D. This CDR3 has 16 residues. Trimming removed 1 base from V and 7 bases from J, with 17 bases in between. From germline, CDR1 is LNHDA and CDR2 SQIVND (reference sequence). The CDR3 DNA is TGTGCCAGTAGTATAGGAGGAGCGTCGGCCCTGAATGAGCAGTTCTTC. Its translation is CASSIGGASALNEQFF.

CDR3 region: CASSPGTGNGTF. The DNA of the CDR3 is TGTGCCAGCAGCCCCGGGACAGGGAATGGCACCTTC. This chain uses TRBV5-6 with TRBJ1-2; 9 nucleotides agree with TRBD1. Germline CDR1 reads SGHDT; CDR2 reads YYEEEE. CDR3 length: 12 residues. The V segment lost 4 bases and the J segment 13 bases; nucleotides outside the gene matches: 8.

This chain uses TRBV7-9 with TRBJ2-7, with D perhaps matching TRBD2 (6 bases). CDR1 and CDR2 from the germline V gene are SEHNR and FQNEAQ (reference sequence). The CDR3 extends over 15 amino acids. The V gene lost 1 base and the J gene lost 0 bases, with 10 bases spanning the gap. The chain's CDR3 is CASSLDGGNSYEQYF. CDR3 in DNA: TGTGCCAGCAGCTTAGACGGAGGGAACTCCTACGAGCAGTACTTC.

The chain couples TRBV7-3 to TRBJ2-3; possible D gene TRBD2, 7 bases. Germline CDR1 SGHTA, CDR2 FQGTGA. The CDR3 sequence is 13 residues long. The V and J ends lost 3 bases and 4 bases respectively, with 8 bases between them. CDR3 region: CASSLGGPDTQYF. In nucleotides, the CDR3 is TGTGCCAGCAGCTTGGGGGGGCCAGATACGCAGTATTTT.

The chain combines TRBV7-9 with TRBJ2-6, with 9 positions matching TRBD1. Per germline, CDR1 SEHNR and CDR2 FQNEAQ (reference sequence). J was trimmed by 2 bases and V by 1 base; bases with no gene match: 6. The CDR3 spans 18 residues. CDR3 nucleotide sequence: TGTGCCAGCAGCTTAGTTGGGACAGGGACCCCTGGGGCCAACGTCCTGACTTTC. As protein: CASSLVGTGTPGANVLTF.

V usage is TRBV25-1 and J usage is TRBJ1-2; TRBD1 is a possible D gene (6 bases). Deletions cut 0 bases from V and 4 bases from J, with 12 bases between. CDR3 length: 15 residues. Germline assignment: CDR1 MGHDK and CDR2 SYGVNS. The CDR3 coding sequence is TGTGCCAGCAGTGAATACGGGGGGGCAGGCTATGGCTACACCTTC. Encoded protein: CASSEYGGAGYGYTF.

CDR3 nucleotide sequence: TGTGCCAGCAGTGAAGTTAGGGCCGCAACTAATGAAAAACTGTTTTTT. As protein: CASSEVRAATNEKLFF. This chain uses TRBV2 with TRBJ1-4; no definite D call. Germline CDR1 SNHLY, CDR2 FYNNEI. Trimming left V 1 base short and J 0 bases short, with 9 bases between. This CDR3 is 16 amino acids long. Combining the CDR3 with reference TRBV2 and TRBJ1-4 gives the whole variable domain EPEVTQTPSHQVTQMGQEVILRCVPISNHLYFYWYRQILGQKVEFLVSFYNNEISEKSEIFDDQFSVERPDGSNFTLKIRSTKLEDSAMYFCASSEVRAATNEKLFFGSGTQLSVL.

This sequence joins TRBV27 and TRBJ1-5; D remains unclear. This CDR3 is built from 13 residues. V was trimmed by 6 bases and J by 5 bases, leaving 11 bases between them. Germline CDR1 reads MNHEY; CDR2 reads SMNVEV (reference sequence). This CDR3 is CASSTYQDQPQHF. The CDR3, as DNA: TGTGCCAGCAGCACCTATCAGGATCAGCCCCAGCATTTT.

The rearrangement uses TRBV5-4 and TRBJ1-1; TRBD1 might be the D (5 bases). Germline loops: CDR1 SGHNT, CDR2 YYREEE (reference sequence). CDR3 length: 13 amino acids. V was shortened by 4 bases and J by 6 bases, with 13 bases between the two germline ends. The CDR3 sequence: CASSRGSRAEAFF. As DNA, the CDR3 is TGTGCCAGCAGCCGCGGGAGCAGGGCTGAAGCTTTCTTT.

V and J are TRBV2 and TRBJ1-2, with 8 bases lining up with TRBD1. The V gene's germline CDR1 is SNHLY and CDR2 FYNNEI. The CDR3 sequence is 14 residues long. V shed 4 bases and J 1 base; nucleotides not matched to a gene: 2. This CDR3 reads CASSGDRNNYGYTF. The CDR3 nucleotides read TGTGCCAGCAGTGGGGACAGGAATAACTATGGCTACACCTTC.

This clone was detected only once. The chain couples TRBV2 to TRBJ2-1; D is possibly TRBD2 (7 bases). Germline CDR1 SNHLY, CDR2 FYNNEI. The CDR3 is made up of 13 amino acids. V was trimmed by 8 bases and J by 12 bases, leaving 20 bases between them. The CDR3 sequence is CASGGGLPTGQFF. The CDR3 bases are TGTGCCAGCGGGGGGGGGCTCCCCACGGGGCAGTTCTTC.

This clone appeared a few times. The chain employs TRBV28 and TRBJ1-6; possibly TRBD1 for D (6 bases). The CDR3 extends over 16 amino acids. Trimming took off 4 bases at V and 2 bases at J, with 12 bases between the two ends. Germline values: CDR1 MDHEN, CDR2 SYDVKM. CDR3 sequence (DNA): TGTGCCAGCAGTTCCCCAAGGGGGGCCTATAATTCACCCCTCCACTTT. Amino acid sequence: CASSSPRGAYNSPLHF.

This clone was found a few times. The DNA for the CDR3 is TGTGCCAGCAGCCTCCGGGGTGGGCCCCCTTACGAGCAGTACTTC. Protein product: CASSLRGGPPYEQYF. The V call is TRBV6-5, the J call TRBJ2-7, with D possibly matching TRBD2 (5 bases). The V gene lost 6 bases and the J gene lost 4 bases, with 19 bases spanning the gap. The CDR3 loop spans 15 amino acids. Germline CDR1 is MNHEY and CDR2 is SVGAGI.

This clone occurred a few times. The genes are TRBV10-3 and TRBJ1-1; 10 positions match TRBD1. The trim removed 5 bases at V and 1 base at J, leaving 1 base unmatched. The CDR3 totals 14 residues. From germline, CDR1 is ENHRY and CDR2 SYGVKD. The CDR3 is CAISRDRGNTEAFF. The DNA of the CDR3 is TGTGCCATCAGTAGGGACAGGGGGAACACTGAAGCTTTCTTT.

The chain has TRBV6-6 and TRBJ2-7; 8 bases are shared with TRBD2. From germline, CDR1 is MNHNY and CDR2 SVGAGI (reference sequence). This CDR3 region has 16 residues. V lost 6 bases to trimming and J lost 3 bases; unmatched junction nucleotides: 13. The CDR3 region has the DNA TGTGCCAGCAGCCCCGGGGGGGCTAGCGGTAACTACGAGCAGTACTTC. This sequence encodes CASSPGGASGNYEQYF.

CDR3: CASADQVREKLFF. CDR3 DNA: TGTGCCAGCGCGGACCAGGTGCGCGAAAAACTGTTTTTT. The chain employs TRBV7-2 and TRBJ1-4; D unclear. V gave up 8 bases and J gave up 8 bases, with 15 bases separating them. Per the germline V gene, CDR1 is SGHTA and CDR2 is FQGNSA. The CDR3 loop spans 13 amino acids.

This rearrangement joins TRBV29-1 to TRBJ2-3, with 8 bases fitting TRBD2. The CDR3 consists of 14 residues. With V trimmed by 1 base and J by 6 bases, 6 bases remained unmatched. Germline-derived CDR1 and CDR2 are SQVTM and ANQGSEA. CDR3 protein: CSVEAAGGTDTQYF. The CDR3 region has the DNA TGCAGCGTTGAAGCGGCGGGGGGTACGGATACGCAGTATTTT.

The rearrangement joins TRBV7-9 to TRBJ1-4; 10 bases map to TRBD1. V was pared by 7 bases and J by 6 bases, with 8 bases of the junction left unmatched. Germline CDR1 SEHNR, CDR2 FQNEAQ (reference sequence). CDR3 length: 15 residues. This CDR3 is CASMRTGTGDEKLFF. The CDR3 nucleotides are TGTGCCAGCATGAGGACCGGGACAGGGGATGAAAAACTGTTTTTT.